This entry features one TCR beta chain sequence. Looked up from germline, CDR1 is MDHEN and CDR2 is SYDVKM. This CDR3 is built from 16 residues. V shed 5 bases and J 7 bases; nucleotides not matched to a gene: 13. The data derive from a study of blood T cell repertoires in COVID-19. Across the study: Researchers got acute and convalescent COVID-19 samples from the United States, Italy and Spain. Nucleic acid was either cDNA or gDNA, and it came from T cells, B-cell-depleted T cells, or PBMCs.

The authors' processing: The assay estimated nucleated cells by amplifying reference gene primers. TCRdb's copy holds only in-frame clones and misses some; the assay was immunoSEQ multiplex PCR. V, J and clone size are those of that table, while D and trimming were read from the DNA. The table lists about 89,000 clones, 55% to 75% of them singletons. Material for sequencing was peripheral blood. The origin of this receptor is a woman of 80 years or more with acute or convalescent COVID-19. This rearrangement joins TRBV28 to TRBJ1-4; TRBD1 agrees at 7 bases. The CDR3 region has the DNA TGTGCCAGCAGTATAACAGGGGATATCGCAGGTGAAAAACTGTTTTTT. As protein: CASSITGDIAGEKLFF.